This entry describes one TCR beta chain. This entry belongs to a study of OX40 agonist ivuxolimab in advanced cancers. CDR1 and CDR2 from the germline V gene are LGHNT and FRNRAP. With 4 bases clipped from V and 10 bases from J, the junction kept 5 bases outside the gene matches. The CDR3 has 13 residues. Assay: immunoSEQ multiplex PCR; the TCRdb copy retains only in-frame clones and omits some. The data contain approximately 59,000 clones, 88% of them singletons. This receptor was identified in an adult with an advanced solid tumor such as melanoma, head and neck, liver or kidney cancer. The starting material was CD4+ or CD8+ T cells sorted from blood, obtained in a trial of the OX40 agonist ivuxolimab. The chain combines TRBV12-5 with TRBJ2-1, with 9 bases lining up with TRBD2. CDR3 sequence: CASGSLAGDEQFF. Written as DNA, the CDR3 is TGTGCTAGTGGTTCTTTAGCGGGAGACGAGCAGTTCTTC.